The 19 T cell receptor beta chains below were found in one sample sequenced in a study of human T cells and chemical hapten exposure. TCRdb recomputed calls from the RACE reads with MiXCR, one row per CDR3 protein. The data contain about 360,000 distinct CDR3 sequences, nearly 5% of them singletons. The time point here: patch test 1, 2 weeks after DPC sensitization. This sample's treatment: therapeutic diphenylcyclopropenone sensitization with weekly scalp DPC. The sequencing here drew on whole blood, taken in connection with sensitization to the hapten diphenylcyclopropenone (DPC). These TCRs come from a woman between 50 and 59 years old with alopecia areata. Some clones in this sample may be carry-over from other donors' samples.

This clonotype showed up just a few times. The chain links TRBV20-1 to TRBJ1-1; D gene ambiguous. This CDR3 is 14 amino acids long. Germline CDR1 and CDR2: DFQATT and SNEGSKA (reference sequence). Trimming cost V 0 bases and J 0 bases, with 8 bases left between them. The CDR3 DNA follows: TGCAGTGCTAGAGATATCGGATTGAACACTGAAGCTTTCTTT. Its translation: CSARDIGLNTEAFF.

The sample holds many counts of this clonotype. The V and J genes are TRBV7-9 and TRBJ1-1; 8 nucleotides agree with TRBD1. This CDR3 comprises 14 residues. Germline V CDR1 and CDR2: SEHNR, FQNEAQ (reference sequence). With 5 bases clipped from V and 2 bases from J, the junction kept 4 bases outside the gene matches. The CDR3 coding sequence is TGTGCCAGCAGCCAGGGACAGGCTAACACTGAAGCTTTCTTT. This sequence encodes CASSQGQANTEAFF. Variable domain in full (rest from reference TRBV7-9 and TRBJ1-1): DTGVSQNPRHKITKRGQNVTFRCDPISEHNRLYWYRQTLGQGPEFLTYFQNEAQLEKSRLLSDRFSAERPKGSFSTLEIQRTEQGDSAMYLCASSQGQANTEAFFGQGTRLTVV.

This clonotype came up a few times. The chain carries TRBV24-1 and TRBJ2-5; maybe TRBD1 (7 bases). With 5 bases removed from V and 4 bases from J, the gap between germline ends came to 13 bases. CDR1 is KGHDR and CDR2 is SFDVKD in the germline V gene. This CDR3 is built from 14 residues. DNA for the CDR3: TGTGCCACCAGTGCCCAGGGGGGCCCAGAGACCCAGTACTTC. Protein product: CATSAQGGPETQYF.

This clonotype has a handful of counts. The chain combines TRBV12-3 or TRBV12-4 with TRBJ2-1; 8 nucleotides align to TRBD2. J was trimmed by 8 bases and V by 3 bases; bases with no gene match: 9. The CDR3 has 15 residues. CDR3 in amino acids: CASSFGSGRWDEQFF. The CDR3 DNA is TGTGCCAGCAGTTTTGGAAGCGGGAGATGGGATGAGCAGTTCTTC.

This clonotype was detected many times. This chain uses TRBV25-1 with TRBJ2-7; a weak D match, TRBD1 (6 bases). The CDR3 loop spans 14 amino acids. Trimming stripped 6 bases from V and 1 base from J, with 13 bases between. Germline lookup yields CDR1 MGHDK and CDR2 SYGVNS. CDR3 sequence: CASSLTGRSYEQYF. Written as DNA, the CDR3 is TGTGCCAGCAGCTTGACAGGCAGATCCTACGAGCAGTACTTC.

This clonotype was detected many times. J is TRBJ1-4 and V is TRBV12-3 or TRBV12-4; TRBD1 agrees at 9 bases. The CDR3 runs 16 residues. Losses at the gene ends were 5 bases for V and 5 bases for J; bases not matched to a gene: 9. CDR3 region: CASSGGTGLSNEKLFF. The DNA for the CDR3 is TGTGCCAGCAGTGGGGGGACAGGGCTGTCGAATGAAAAACTGTTTTTT.

This clonotype showed up just a few times. The J gene is TRBJ2-3, the V gene TRBV10-3, with D perhaps matching TRBD2 (6 bases). V was clipped by 7 bases and J by 6 bases, with 14 bases between them. Germline lookup yields CDR1 ENHRY and CDR2 SYGVKD. CDR3 length equals 13 residues. In DNA, the CDR3 is TGTGCCATCACGGGCGGGGCAGCCGATACGCAGTATTTT. As protein: CAITGGAADTQYF.

The sample holds many counts of this clonotype. The chain uses TRBV7-2 and TRBJ1-1; unclear D gene. The ends were cut back, 1 base at V and 1 base at J, with 4 bases in the middle. Germline V gene data show CDR1 as SGHTA and CDR2 as FQGNSA. The CDR3 spans 13 residues. For the CDR3, the DNA is TGTGCCAGCAGCTTAGGAACGAACACTGAAGCTTTCTTT. Translating gives CASSLGTNTEAFF.

The rearrangement uses TRBV10-3 and TRBJ1-4, with D hard to call. V gave up 3 bases and J gave up 4 bases, with 15 bases separating them. There are 16 residues in the CDR3. In germline, CDR1 is ENHRY, CDR2 SYGVKD. CDR3 DNA sequence: TGTGCCATCAGTGATTCCTGGAGGGTCGGTAATGAAAAACTGTTTTTT. This encodes CAISDSWRVGNEKLFF.

This clonotype was detected many times. V is TRBV6-6 and J is TRBJ2-3; no reliable D call. With 5 bases removed from V and 0 bases from J, the gap between germline ends came to 12 bases. The CDR3 has 15 residues. CDR1 MNHNY and CDR2 SVGAGI come from the germline V gene (reference sequence). CDR3 in amino acids: CASSGVKFSTDTQYF. The CDR3 DNA is TGTGCCAGCAGTGGGGTGAAGTTCAGCACAGATACGCAGTATTTT.

This clonotype was seen at least ten times. This rearrangement joins TRBV12-3 or TRBV12-4 to TRBJ1-1, with D unclear. Trimming shortened V by 0 bases and J by 2 bases, and 4 bases separated the two germline ends. There are 13 residues in the CDR3. CDR3 amino acids: CASSLADNTEAFF. As DNA, the CDR3 is TGTGCCAGCAGTTTAGCCGACAACACTGAAGCTTTCTTT.

The chain combines TRBV30 with TRBJ2-6; D not resolved. This CDR3 is built from 15 residues. Per germline, CDR1 GTSNPN and CDR2 SVGIG (reference sequence). The ends were cut back, 4 bases at V and 0 bases at J, with 10 bases in the middle. Here the CDR3 reads CAWILHRSGANVLTF. Here the CDR3 DNA reads TGTGCCTGGATCCTACACCGCTCTGGGGCCAACGTCCTGACTTTC.

This clonotype occurred a few times. This chain joins TRBV5-1 and TRBJ1-1, with 8 positions matching TRBD1. The germline V gene has CDR1 SGHRS and CDR2 YFSETQ. The V and J ends lost 0 bases and 4 bases, in that order; junction bases with no gene match: 2. The CDR3 is made up of 14 amino acids. The CDR3 is CASSLDGTGTEAFF. The CDR3 DNA is TGCGCCAGCAGCTTGGATGGGACAGGCACTGAAGCTTTCTTT.

In DNA form, the CDR3 reads TGTGCCAGCAGCCAAGAGATCCGAACTCCGCAGTATTTT. Encoded protein: CASSQEIRTPQYF. This chain joins TRBV4-2 and TRBJ2-3, with unresolved D. The CDR3 is 13 amino acids. Germline V CDR1 and CDR2: LGHNA, YNFKEQ. V gave up 0 bases and J gave up 10 bases, with 11 bases separating them.

The chain links TRBV5-1 to TRBJ2-7; 9 bases match TRBD1. The CDR3 sequence is 16 residues long. The J segment lost 2 bases and the V segment lost 3 bases, leaving 9 bases of the junction unmatched. Germline values: CDR1 SGHRS, CDR2 YFSETQ. The CDR3, as DNA: TGCGCCAGCAGCTCAGCGGACAGGGGCAGAACCTACGAGCAGTACTTC. It is translated as CASSSADRGRTYEQYF.

This clonotype was seen ten or more times. This chain joins TRBV9 and TRBJ2-3, with D maybe TRBD2 (5 bases). The CDR3 covers 15 residues. Trimming cost V 0 bases and J 3 bases, with 11 bases left between them. Looked up from germline, CDR1 is SGDLS and CDR2 is YYNGEE. CDR3 sequence reads: CASSVAGRRTDTQYF. CDR3 DNA sequence: TGTGCCAGCAGCGTAGCGGGCAGGAGGACAGATACGCAGTATTTT.

This clonotype has at least ten counts. J is TRBJ2-1 and V is TRBV11-1; 8 bases are shared with TRBD2. With V trimmed by 6 bases and J by 8 bases, 9 bases remained unmatched. Germline loops: CDR1 SGHAT, CDR2 FQDESV (reference sequence). The CDR3 length is 14 residues. The CDR3 loop reads CASRSGGAPHEQFF. CDR3 DNA sequence: TGTGCCAGCAGATCCGGGGGGGCTCCGCATGAGCAGTTCTTC.

This clonotype appeared many times. CDR3 in DNA: TGTGCCAGCAGCCTGACTAGCGGGGGGGCGGACCAGTACTTC. Its translation: CASSLTSGGADQYF. The chain combines TRBV12-3 or TRBV12-4 with TRBJ2-5; TRBD2 aligns across 14 bases. With V trimmed by 6 bases and J by 10 bases, 7 bases remained unmatched. This CDR3 is built from 14 residues.

This clonotype occurred many times. This rearrangement joins TRBV2 to TRBJ1-1; D might be TRBD1 (5 bases). This CDR3 has 17 residues. The V and J ends lost 4 bases and 0 bases respectively, with 18 bases between them. Germline lookup yields CDR1 SNHLY and CDR2 FYNNEI. DNA for the CDR3: TGTGCCAGCAGTGGCGGAGACGGGGGACGGGTGAACACTGAAGCTTTCTTT. Amino acid sequence: CASSGGDGGRVNTEAFF.